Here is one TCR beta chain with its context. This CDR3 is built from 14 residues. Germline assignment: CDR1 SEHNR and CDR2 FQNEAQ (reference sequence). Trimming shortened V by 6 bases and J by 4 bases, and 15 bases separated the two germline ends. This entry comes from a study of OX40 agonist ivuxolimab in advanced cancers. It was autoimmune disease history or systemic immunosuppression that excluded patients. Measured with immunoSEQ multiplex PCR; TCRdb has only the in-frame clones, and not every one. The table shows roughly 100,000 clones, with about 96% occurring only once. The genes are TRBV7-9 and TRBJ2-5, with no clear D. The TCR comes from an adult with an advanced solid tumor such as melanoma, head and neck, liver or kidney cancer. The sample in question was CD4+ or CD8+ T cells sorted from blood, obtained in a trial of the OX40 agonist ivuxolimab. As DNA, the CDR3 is TGTGCCAGCAGTTTGGGTCGCTTAGGAGAGACCCAGTACTTC. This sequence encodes CASSLGRLGETQYF.